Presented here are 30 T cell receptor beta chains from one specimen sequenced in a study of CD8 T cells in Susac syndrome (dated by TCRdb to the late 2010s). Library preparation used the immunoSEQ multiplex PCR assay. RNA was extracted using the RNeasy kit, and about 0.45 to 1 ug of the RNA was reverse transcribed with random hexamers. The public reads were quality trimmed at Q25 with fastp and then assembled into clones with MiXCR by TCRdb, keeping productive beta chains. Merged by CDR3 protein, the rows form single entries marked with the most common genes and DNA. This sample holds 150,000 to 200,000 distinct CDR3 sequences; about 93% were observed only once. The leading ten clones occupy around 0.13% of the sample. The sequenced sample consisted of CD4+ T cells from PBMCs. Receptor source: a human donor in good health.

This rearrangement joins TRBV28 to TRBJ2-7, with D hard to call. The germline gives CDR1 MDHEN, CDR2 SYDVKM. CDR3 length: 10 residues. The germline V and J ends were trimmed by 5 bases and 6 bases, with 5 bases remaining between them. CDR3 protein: CASSRFEQYF. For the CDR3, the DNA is TGTGCCAGCAGTCGTTTCGAGCAGTACTTC.

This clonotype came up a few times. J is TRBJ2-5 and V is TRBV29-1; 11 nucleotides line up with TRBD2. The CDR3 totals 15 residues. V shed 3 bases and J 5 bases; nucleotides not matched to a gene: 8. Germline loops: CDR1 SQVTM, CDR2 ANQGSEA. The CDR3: CSVDSSGGAFETQYF. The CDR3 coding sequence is TGCAGCGTTGATAGTAGCGGGGGGGCCTTTGAGACCCAGTACTTC. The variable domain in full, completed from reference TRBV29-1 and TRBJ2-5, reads SAVISQKPSRDICQRGTSLTIQCQVDSQVTMMFWYRQQPGQSLTLIATANQGSEATYESGFVIDKFPISRPNLTFSTLTVSNMSPEDSSIYLCSVDSSGGAFETQYFGPGTRLLVL.

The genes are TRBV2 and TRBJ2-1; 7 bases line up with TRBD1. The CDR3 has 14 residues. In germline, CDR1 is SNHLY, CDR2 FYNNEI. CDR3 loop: CASRGLTFYNEQFF. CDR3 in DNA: TGTGCGTCCAGGGGGTTGACGTTTTACAATGAGCAGTTCTTC.

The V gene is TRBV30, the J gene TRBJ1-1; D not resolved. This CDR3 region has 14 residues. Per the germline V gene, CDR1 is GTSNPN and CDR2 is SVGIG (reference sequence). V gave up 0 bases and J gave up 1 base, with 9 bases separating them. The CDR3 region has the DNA TGTGCCTGGAGTGTCGGAGGGTGGAACACTGAAGCTTTCTTT. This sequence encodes CAWSVGGWNTEAFF.

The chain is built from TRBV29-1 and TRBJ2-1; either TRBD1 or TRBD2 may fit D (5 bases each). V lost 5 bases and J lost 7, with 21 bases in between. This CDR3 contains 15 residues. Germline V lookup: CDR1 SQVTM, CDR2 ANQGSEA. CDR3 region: CSVRGSQGWGNEQFF. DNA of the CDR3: TGCAGCGTTCGAGGGTCCCAGGGTTGGGGGAATGAGCAGTTCTTC.

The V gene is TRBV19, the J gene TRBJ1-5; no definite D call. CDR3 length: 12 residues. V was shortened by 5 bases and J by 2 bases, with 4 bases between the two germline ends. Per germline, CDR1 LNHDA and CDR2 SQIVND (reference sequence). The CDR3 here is CASSFRNQPQHF. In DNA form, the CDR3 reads TGTGCCAGTAGTTTTCGCAATCAGCCCCAGCATTTT.

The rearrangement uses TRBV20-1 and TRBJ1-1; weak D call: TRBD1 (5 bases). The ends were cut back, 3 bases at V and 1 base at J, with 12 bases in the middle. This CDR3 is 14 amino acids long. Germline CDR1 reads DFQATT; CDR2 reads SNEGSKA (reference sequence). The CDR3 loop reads CSASRRGGNTEAFF. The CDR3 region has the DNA TGCAGTGCTAGTCGAAGGGGTGGGAACACTGAAGCTTTCTTT.

CDR3 nucleotides: TGTGCCAGTACAGGCGCTGGGGAGACTGAAGCTTTCTTT. It yields the protein CASTGAGETEAFF. The V and J genes are TRBV27 and TRBJ1-1, with a tentative D call TRBD1 (5 bases). This CDR3 has 13 amino acids. Germline CDR1 is MNHEY and CDR2 is SMNVEV (reference sequence). V gave up 9 bases and J gave up 5 bases, with 16 bases separating them.

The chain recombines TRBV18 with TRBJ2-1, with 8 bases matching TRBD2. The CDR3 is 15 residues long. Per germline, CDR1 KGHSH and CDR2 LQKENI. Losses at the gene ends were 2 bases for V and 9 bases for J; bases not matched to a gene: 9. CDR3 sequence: CASSPTRLAYGEQFF. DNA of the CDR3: TGTGCCAGCTCACCAACGAGACTAGCGTACGGTGAGCAGTTCTTC.

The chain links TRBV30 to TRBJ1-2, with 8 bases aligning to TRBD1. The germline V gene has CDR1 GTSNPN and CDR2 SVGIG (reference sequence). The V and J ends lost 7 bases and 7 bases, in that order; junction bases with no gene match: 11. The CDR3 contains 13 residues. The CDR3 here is CASLAAGGIGYTF. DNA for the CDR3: TGTGCCTCCCTAGCAGCAGGGGGCATTGGCTACACCTTC.

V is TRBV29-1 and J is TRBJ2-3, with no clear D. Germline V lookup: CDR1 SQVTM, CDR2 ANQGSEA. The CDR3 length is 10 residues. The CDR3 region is CLVGTDTQYF. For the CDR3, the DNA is TGCCTTGTAGGGACAGATACGCAGTATTTT.

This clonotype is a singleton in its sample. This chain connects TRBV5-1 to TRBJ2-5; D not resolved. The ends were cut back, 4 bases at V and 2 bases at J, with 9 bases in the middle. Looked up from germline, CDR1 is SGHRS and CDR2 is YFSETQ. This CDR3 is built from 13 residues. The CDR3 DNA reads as TGCGCCAGCAGCGGGTTGACTCAAGAGACCCAGTACTTC. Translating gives CASSGLTQETQYF.

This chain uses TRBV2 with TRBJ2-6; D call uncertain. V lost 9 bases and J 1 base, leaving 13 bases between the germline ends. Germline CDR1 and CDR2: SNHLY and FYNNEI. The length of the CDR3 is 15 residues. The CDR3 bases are TGTGCCAGAAGTCGATCGTTATCTGGGGCCAACGTCCTGACTTTC. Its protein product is CARSRSLSGANVLTF.

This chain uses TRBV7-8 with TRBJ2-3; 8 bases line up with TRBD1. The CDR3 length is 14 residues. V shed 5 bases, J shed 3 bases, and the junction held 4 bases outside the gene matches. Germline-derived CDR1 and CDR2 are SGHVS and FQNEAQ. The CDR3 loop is CASSQDRVTDTQYF. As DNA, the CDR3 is TGTGCCAGCAGCCAGGACAGGGTAACAGATACGCAGTATTTT.

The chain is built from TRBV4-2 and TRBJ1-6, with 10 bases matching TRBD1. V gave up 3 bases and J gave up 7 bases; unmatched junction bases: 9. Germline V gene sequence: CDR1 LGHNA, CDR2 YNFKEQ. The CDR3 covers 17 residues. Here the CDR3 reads CASSQPGQGHGNSPLHF. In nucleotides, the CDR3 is TGTGCCAGCAGCCAGCCGGGACAGGGGCATGGGAATTCACCCCTCCACTTT.

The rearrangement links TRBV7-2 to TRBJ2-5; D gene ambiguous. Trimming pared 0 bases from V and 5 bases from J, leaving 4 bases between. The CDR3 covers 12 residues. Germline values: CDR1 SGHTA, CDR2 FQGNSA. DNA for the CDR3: TGTGCCAGCAGCTTAGCCTCGGAGACCCAGTACTTC. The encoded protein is CASSLASETQYF.

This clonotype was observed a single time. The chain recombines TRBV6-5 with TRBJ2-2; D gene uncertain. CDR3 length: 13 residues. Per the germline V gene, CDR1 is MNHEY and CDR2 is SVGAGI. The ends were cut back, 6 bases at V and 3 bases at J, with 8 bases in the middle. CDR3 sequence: CASSDSYTGELFF. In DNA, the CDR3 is TGTGCCAGCAGCGACTCGTACACCGGGGAGCTGTTTTTT.

CDR3 sequence (DNA): TGTGCCAGCAGCGCGACTAGCGGAGGAACCGGGGAGCTGTTTTTT. This translates into CASSATSGGTGELFF. V and J are TRBV9 and TRBJ2-2, with 9 bases aligning to TRBD2. CDR1 and CDR2 (germline): SGDLS, YYNGEE. This CDR3 is built from 15 residues. V lost 3 bases to trimming and J lost 5 bases; unmatched junction nucleotides: 5. Variable domain in full (rest from reference TRBV9 and TRBJ2-2): DSGVTQTPKHLITATGQRVTLRCSPRSGDLSVYWYQQSLDQGLQFLIQYYNGEERAKGNILERFSAQQFPDLHSELNLSSLELGDSALYFCASSATSGGTGELFFGEGSRLTVL.

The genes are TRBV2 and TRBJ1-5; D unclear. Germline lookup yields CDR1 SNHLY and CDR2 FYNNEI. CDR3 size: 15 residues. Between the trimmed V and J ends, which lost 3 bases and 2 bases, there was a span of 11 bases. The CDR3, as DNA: TGTGCCAGCAGTGAGCGAATGGCCCGCAATCAGCCCCAGCATTTT. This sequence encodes CASSERMARNQPQHF.

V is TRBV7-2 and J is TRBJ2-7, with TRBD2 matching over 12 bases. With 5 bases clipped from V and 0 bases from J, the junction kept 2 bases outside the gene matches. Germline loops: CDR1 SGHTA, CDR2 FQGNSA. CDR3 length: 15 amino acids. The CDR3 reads CASSASGGASYEQYF. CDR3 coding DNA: TGTGCCAGCAGCGCTAGCGGGGGGGCCTCCTACGAGCAGTACTTC.

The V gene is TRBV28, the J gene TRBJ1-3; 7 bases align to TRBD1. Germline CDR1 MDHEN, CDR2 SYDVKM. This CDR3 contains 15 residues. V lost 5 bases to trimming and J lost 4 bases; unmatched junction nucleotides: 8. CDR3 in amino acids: CASSGTGVNGNTIYF. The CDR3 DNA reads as TGTGCCAGCAGTGGTACAGGGGTTAACGGAAACACCATATATTTT.

CDR3 sequence: CASSLDRPSEQYF. CDR3 nucleotide sequence: TGTGCCAGCAGCTTGGACCGGCCCTCCGAGCAGTACTTC. V is TRBV7-2 and J is TRBJ2-7; the D is unclear. The length of the CDR3 is 13 residues. With 3 bases removed from V and 6 bases from J, the gap between germline ends came to 12 bases. The germline CDR1 and CDR2 sequences are SGHTA and FQGNSA.

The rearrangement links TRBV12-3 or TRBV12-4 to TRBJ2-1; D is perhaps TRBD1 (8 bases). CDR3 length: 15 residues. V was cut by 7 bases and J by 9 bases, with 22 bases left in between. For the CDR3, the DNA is TGTGCCAGCACTCCCGGACAGGGAGGGGTCGGTGAGCAGTTCTTC. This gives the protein CASTPGQGGVGEQFF.

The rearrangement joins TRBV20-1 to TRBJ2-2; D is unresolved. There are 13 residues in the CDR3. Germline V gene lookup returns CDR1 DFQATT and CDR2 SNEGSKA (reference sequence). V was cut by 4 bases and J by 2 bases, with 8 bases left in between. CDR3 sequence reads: CSAKGQNTGELFF. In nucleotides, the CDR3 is TGCAGTGCTAAGGGCCAAAACACCGGGGAGCTGTTTTTT.

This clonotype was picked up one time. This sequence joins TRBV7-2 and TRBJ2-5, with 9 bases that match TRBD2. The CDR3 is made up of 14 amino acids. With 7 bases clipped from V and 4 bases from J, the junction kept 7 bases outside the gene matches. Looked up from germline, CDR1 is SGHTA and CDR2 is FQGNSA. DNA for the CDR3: TGTGCCAGCACCGGCGGGGGGGCGGGAGAGACCCAGTACTTC. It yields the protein CASTGGGAGETQYF.

DNA of the CDR3: TGCAGTGCTGGGGCGGTTCTCACAGATACGCAGTATTTT. Amino acids: CSAGAVLTDTQYF. The rearrangement uses TRBV20-1 and TRBJ2-3; TRBD1 might be the D (5 bases). The length of the CDR3 is 13 residues. The germline V gene has CDR1 DFQATT and CDR2 SNEGSKA (reference sequence). V was trimmed by 5 bases and J by 2 bases, leaving 11 bases between them.

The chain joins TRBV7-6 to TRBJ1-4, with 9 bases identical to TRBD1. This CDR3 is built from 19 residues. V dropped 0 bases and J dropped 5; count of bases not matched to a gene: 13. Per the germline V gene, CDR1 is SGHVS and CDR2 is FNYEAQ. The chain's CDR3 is CASSLAHRGRTRLNEKLFF. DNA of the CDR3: TGTGCCAGCAGCTTAGCTCACAGGGGGCGAACGAGGTTGAATGAAAAACTGTTTTTT.

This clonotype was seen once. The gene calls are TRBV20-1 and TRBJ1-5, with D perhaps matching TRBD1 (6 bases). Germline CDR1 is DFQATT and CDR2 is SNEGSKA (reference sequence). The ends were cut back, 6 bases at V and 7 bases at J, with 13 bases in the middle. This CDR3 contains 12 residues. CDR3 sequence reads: CSATEGGQPQHF. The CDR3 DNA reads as TGCAGTGCAACGGAAGGGGGACAGCCCCAGCATTTT.

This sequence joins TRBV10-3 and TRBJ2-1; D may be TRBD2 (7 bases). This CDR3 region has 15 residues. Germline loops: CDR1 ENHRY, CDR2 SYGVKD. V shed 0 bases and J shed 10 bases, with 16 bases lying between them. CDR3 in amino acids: CAISESGGARREQFF. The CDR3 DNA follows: TGTGCCATCAGTGAGTCTGGGGGGGCCCGTAGAGAGCAGTTCTTC.

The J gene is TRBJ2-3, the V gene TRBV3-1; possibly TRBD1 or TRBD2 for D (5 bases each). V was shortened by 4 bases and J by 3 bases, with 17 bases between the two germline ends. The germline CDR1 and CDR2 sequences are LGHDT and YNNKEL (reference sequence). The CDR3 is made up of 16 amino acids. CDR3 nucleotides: TGTGCCAGCAGCCGGTCGGAGGCAGGGAATACAGATACGCAGTATTTT. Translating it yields CASSRSEAGNTDTQYF.